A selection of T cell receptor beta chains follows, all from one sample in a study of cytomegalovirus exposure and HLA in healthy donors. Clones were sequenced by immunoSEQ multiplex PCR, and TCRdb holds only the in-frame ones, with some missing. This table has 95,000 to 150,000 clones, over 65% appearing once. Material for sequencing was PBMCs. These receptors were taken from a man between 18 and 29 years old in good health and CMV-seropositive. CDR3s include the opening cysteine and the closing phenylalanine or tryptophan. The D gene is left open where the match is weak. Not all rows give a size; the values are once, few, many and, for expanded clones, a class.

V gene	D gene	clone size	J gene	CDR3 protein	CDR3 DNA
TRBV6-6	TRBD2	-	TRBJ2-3	CASSLGVAGSTDTQYF	TGTGCCAGCAGCCTCGGGGTAGCGGGTAGCACAGATACGCAGTATTTT
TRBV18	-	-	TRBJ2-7	CASSPSQDQYEQYF	TGTGCCAGCTCACCATCACAGGACCAATACGAGCAGTACTTC
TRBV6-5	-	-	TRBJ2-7	CASSSQGINEQYF	TGTGCCAGCAGTTCCCAGGGGATCAACGAGCAGTACTTC
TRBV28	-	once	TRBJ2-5	CASSKDVGRETQYF	TGTGCCAGCAGTAAGGACGTGGGGAGGGAGACCCAGTACTTC
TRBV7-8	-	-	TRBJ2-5	CASSANIAGPRETQYF	TGTGCCAGCAGCGCCAACATAGCAGGGCCAAGAGAGACCCAGTACTTC
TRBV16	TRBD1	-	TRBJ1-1	CASAGQGSILAFF	TGTGCCAGCGCAGGACAGGGGTCCATTTTGGCTTTCTTT
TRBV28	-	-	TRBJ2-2	CASSPLIPTGELFF	TGTGCCAGCAGTCCCCTTATTCCCACCGGGGAGCTGTTTTTT
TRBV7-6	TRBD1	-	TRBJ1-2	CASSLTGAEGYTF	TGTGCCAGCAGCTTGACAGGGGCTGAAGGCTACACCTTC
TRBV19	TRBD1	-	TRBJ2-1	CASRVGTGRYNEQFF	TGTGCCAGTAGGGTCGGGACAGGACGTTACAATGAGCAGTTCTTC
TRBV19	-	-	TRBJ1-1	CASSIEQGNTEAFF	TGTGCCAGTAGTATAGAGCAGGGGAACACTGAAGCTTTCTTT
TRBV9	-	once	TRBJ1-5	CASSVGDSNQPQHF	TGTGCCAGCAGCGTAGGAGATAGCAATCAGCCCCAGCATTTT
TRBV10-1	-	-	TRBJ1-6	CASSESATARHF	TGCGCCAGCAGTGAGTCCGCCACTGCGCGTCACTTT
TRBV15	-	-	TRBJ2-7	CATSGGASYEQYF	TGTGCCACCAGCGGGGGGGCCTCCTACGAGCAGTACTTC
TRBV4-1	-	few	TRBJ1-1	CASSQRQNTEAFF	TGCGCCAGCAGCCAACGACAGAACACTGAAGCTTTCTTT
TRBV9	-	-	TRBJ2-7	CASSVGSGVEQYF	TGTGCCAGCAGCGTCGGTTCAGGGGTTGAGCAGTACTTC
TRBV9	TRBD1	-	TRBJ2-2	CASSGHRDRGITLNTGELFF	TGTGCCAGCAGCGGACACCGGGACAGGGGTATAACTCTGAACACCGGGGAGCTGTTTTTT
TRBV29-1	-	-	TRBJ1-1	CSVDRVNTEAFF	TGCAGCGTTGATCGGGTGAACACTGAAGCTTTCTTT
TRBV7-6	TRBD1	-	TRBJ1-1	CASSGQVNTEAFF	TGTGCCAGCTCGGGACAGGTTAACACTGAAGCTTTCTTT
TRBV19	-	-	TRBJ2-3	CASSMGRGFTDTQYF	TGTGCCAGTAGTATGGGCAGGGGATTCACAGATACGCAGTATTTT
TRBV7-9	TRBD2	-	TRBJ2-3	CASKGLAGEPPTDTQYF	TGTGCCAGCAAGGGACTAGCGGGGGAACCACCCACAGATACGCAGTATTTT
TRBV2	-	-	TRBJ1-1	CASSGGGGGTEAFF	TGTGCCAGCAGTGGAGGGGGGGGTGGCACTGAAGCTTTCTTT
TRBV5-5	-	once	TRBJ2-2	CASSLAVTVDVAGELFF	TGTGCCAGCAGCTTGGCCGTGACAGTGGACGTAGCCGGGGAGCTGTTTTTT
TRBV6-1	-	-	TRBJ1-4	CASADSWFEKLFF	TGTGCCAGCGCGGACAGTTGGTTTGAAAAACTGTTTTTT
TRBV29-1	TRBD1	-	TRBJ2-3	CSVVRGTTDTQYF	TGCAGCGTTGTCAGGGGGACCACAGATACGCAGTATTTT
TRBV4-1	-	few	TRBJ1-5	CASSQEATVSNQPQHF	TGCGCCAGCAGCCAAGAAGCGACAGTTAGCAATCAGCCCCAGCATTTT
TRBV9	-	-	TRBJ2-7	CASSVGPSTHEQYF	TGTGCCAGCAGCGTAGGGCCCAGTACCCACGAGCAGTACTTC
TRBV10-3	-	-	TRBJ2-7	CAISEAQGYEQYF	TGTGCCATCAGTGAGGCTCAGGGTTACGAGCAGTACTTC
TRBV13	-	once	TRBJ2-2	CASSLRGTGELFF	TGTGCCAGCAGCTTACGGGGGACCGGGGAGCTGTTTTTT
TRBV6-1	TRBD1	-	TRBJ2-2	CASREYRGSTGELFF	TGTGCCAGCAGGGAGTACAGGGGGAGCACCGGGGAGCTGTTTTTT
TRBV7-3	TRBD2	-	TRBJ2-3	CASSPRVGLAGKTDTQYF	TGTGCCAGCAGCCCGAGAGTGGGACTAGCGGGGAAAACAGATACGCAGTATTTT
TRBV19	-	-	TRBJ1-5	CASSRQEYQPQHF	TGTGCCAGTAGTAGGCAGGAATATCAGCCCCAGCATTTT
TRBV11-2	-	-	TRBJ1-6	CASSSGRGRQYSSPLHF	TGTGCCAGCAGCTCTGGGCGGGGCAGACAATACTCTTCACCCCTCCACTTT
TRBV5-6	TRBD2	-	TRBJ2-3	CASSLSQRGITDTQYF	TGTGCCAGCAGCTTAAGTCAGCGGGGGATCACAGATACGCAGTATTTT
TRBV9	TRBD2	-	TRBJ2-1	CASTVGSSGGNEQFF	TGTGCCAGCACCGTAGGGAGTAGCGGGGGAAATGAGCAGTTCTTC
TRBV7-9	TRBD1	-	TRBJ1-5	CASSSADRGLTQPQHF	TGTGCCAGCAGCTCTGCGGACAGGGGGCTTACTCAGCCCCAGCATTTT
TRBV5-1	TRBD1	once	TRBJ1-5	CASSPWTGEGQPQHF	TGCGCCAGCAGCCCGTGGACAGGGGAGGGTCAGCCCCAGCATTTT
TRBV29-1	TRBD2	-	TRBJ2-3	CSVGGLAGLLDTQYF	TGCAGCGTTGGGGGACTAGCGGGGTTACTAGATACGCAGTATTTT
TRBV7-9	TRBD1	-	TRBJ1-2	CASMQEDRGPYGYTF	TGTGCCAGCATGCAGGAGGACAGGGGCCCCTATGGCTACACCTTC
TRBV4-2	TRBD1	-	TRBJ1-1	CASSPGGTPIGTEAFF	TGTGCCAGCAGCCCAGGGGGTACTCCCATTGGCACTGAAGCTTTCTTT
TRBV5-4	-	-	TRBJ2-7	CASSPGGHSPSEQYF	TGTGCCAGCAGCCCCGGAGGCCATTCCCCCTCCGAGCAGTACTTC